A selection of T cell receptor beta chains follows, all from one sample in a study of blood T cell repertoires in COVID-19. Generated by immunoSEQ multiplex PCR, the TCRdb table keeps only in-frame clones and is missing some. The sample consists of about 260,000 clones, around 82% of them appearing once. Input material: peripheral blood. The receptors originated from a woman between 50 and 59 years old who had recovered from COVID-19. Both conserved end residues are part of each CDR3. A D gene is named only where the DNA matches it firmly. A row's size may be missing; if present it is once, few, many or a size class.

few	TRBV29-1	TRBJ2-2	TRBD1	TGCAGCGTAAAGACTCCGGGACAGGAGACCGGGGAGCTGTTTTTT	CSVKTPGQETGELFF
-	TRBV4-2	TRBJ1-1	TRBD1	TGTGCCAGCAGCCCAGTGGTAGGACAGGTGAACACTGAAGCTTTCTTT	CASSPVVGQVNTEAFF
-	TRBV25-1	TRBJ1-2	-	TGTGCCAGCAGTGGACAGCCTAACTATGGCTACACCTTC	CASSGQPNYGYTF
-	TRBV6-6	TRBJ2-7	TRBD2	TGTGCCAGCAGTTACTCGATGGGAGCGGGGGGGTACGAGCAGTACTTC	CASSYSMGAGGYEQYF
-	TRBV7-6	TRBJ1-6	-	TGTGCCAGCAGCCCCTGGGAGCTCGGTCGGGATTCACCCCTCCACTTT	CASSPWELGRDSPLHF
-	TRBV4-3	TRBJ2-2	TRBD2	TGCGCCAGCAGCCAAGAGGGAGGGGTCACCGGGGAGCTGTTTTTT	CASSQEGGVTGELFF
-	TRBV7-9	TRBJ2-5	-	TGTGCCAGCAGCTTTATCTTGGGCCTGGAAGAGACCCAGTACTTC	CASSFILGLEETQYF
-	TRBV30	TRBJ2-3	-	TGTGCCCTCCCCTCCCGGGGCACAGATACGCAGTATTTT	CALPSRGTDTQYF
-	TRBV9	TRBJ2-2	TRBD2	TGTGCCAGCAGCCTGCGGGCTAGCGGGGGGGCTCCTAACACCGGGGAGCTGTTTTTT	CASSLRASGGAPNTGELFF
few	TRBV20-1	TRBJ2-7	TRBD1	TGCAGTGCTAGTTTCAGGGGGCAAAGCTACGAGCAGTACTTC	CSASFRGQSYEQYF
-	TRBV6-2/TRBV6-3	TRBJ2-7	-	TGTGCCAGCAGCCTGGCCTGGGAGCAGTACTTC	CASSLAWEQYF
-	TRBV7-2	TRBJ2-3	TRBD1	TGTGCCAGCAGCTTCGACAGGGGCACAGATACGCAGTATTTT	CASSFDRGTDTQYF
-	TRBV6-5	TRBJ2-4	-	TGTGCCAGCAGGGACAGAAGACTAGCCAAAAACATTCAGTACTTC	CASRDRRLAKNIQYF
-	TRBV6-5	TRBJ1-4	-	TGTGCCAGCATTCTCATGGGGGCCGGAGAAAAACTGTTTTTT	CASILMGAGEKLFF
-	TRBV3-1/TRBV3-2	TRBJ2-1	TRBD2	TGTGCCAGCAGGCACACTAGCGGGGCCTCCAATGAGCAGTTCTTC	CASRHTSGASNEQFF
-	TRBV28	TRBJ2-5	-	TGTGCCAGCAGCTCGATGCAGGGATCCCAAGAGACCCAGTACTTC	CASSSMQGSQETQYF
-	TRBV28	TRBJ2-1	-	TGTGCCAGCAGAGGAGCAGGGTCCCTCTACAATGAGCAGTTCTTC	CASRGAGSLYNEQFF